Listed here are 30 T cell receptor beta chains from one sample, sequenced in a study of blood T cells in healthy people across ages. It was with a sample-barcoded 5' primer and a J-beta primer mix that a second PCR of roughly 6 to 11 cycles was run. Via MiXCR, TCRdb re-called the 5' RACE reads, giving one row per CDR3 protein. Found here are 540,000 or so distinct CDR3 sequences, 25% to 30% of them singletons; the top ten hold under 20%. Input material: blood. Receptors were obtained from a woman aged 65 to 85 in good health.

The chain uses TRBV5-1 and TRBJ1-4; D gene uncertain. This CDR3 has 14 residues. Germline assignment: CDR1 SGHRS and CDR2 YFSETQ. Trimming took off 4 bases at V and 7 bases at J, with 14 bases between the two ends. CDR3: CASSPRTESEKLFF. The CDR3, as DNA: TGCGCCAGCAGCCCCCGGACGGAGAGTGAAAAACTGTTTTTT.

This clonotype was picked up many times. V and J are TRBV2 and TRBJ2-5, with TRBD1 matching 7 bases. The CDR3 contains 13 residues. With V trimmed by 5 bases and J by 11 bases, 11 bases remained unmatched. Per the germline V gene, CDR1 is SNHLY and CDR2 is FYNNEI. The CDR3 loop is CASSTRQGGEQYF. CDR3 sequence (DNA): TGTGCCAGCAGTACCAGACAGGGTGGGGAGCAGTACTTC.

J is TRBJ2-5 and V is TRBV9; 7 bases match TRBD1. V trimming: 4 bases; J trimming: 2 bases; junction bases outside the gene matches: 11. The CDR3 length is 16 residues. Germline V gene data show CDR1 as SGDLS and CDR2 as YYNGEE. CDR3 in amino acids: CASSPTEGAVQETQYF. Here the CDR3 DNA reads TGTGCCAGCAGCCCGACCGAGGGGGCGGTTCAAGAGACCCAGTACTTC.

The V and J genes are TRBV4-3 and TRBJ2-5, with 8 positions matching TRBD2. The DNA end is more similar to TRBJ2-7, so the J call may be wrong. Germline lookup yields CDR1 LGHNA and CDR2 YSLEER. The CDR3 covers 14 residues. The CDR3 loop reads CASSQESGGAEQYF. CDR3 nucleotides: TGCGCCAGCAGCCAAGAATCGGGAGGGGCCGAGCAGTACTTC.

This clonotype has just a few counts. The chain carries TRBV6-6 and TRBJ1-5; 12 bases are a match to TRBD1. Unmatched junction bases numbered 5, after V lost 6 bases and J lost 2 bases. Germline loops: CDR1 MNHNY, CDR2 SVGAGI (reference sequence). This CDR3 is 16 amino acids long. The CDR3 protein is CASRRGTGGGNQPQHF. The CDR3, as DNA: TGTGCCAGCAGACGAGGGACAGGGGGCGGCAATCAGCCCCAGCATTTT.

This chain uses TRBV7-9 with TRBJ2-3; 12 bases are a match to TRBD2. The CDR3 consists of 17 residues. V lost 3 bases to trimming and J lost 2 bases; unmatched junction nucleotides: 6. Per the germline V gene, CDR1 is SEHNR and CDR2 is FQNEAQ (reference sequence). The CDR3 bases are TGTGCCAGCAGCTTGAGGACTAGCGGGGCCCCCACAGATACGCAGTATTTT. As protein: CASSLRTSGAPTDTQYF.

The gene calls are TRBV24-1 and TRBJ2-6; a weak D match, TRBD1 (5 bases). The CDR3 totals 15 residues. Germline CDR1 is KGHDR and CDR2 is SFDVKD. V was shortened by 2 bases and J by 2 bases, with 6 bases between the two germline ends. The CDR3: CATSDSRAGANVLTF. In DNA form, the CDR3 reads TGTGCCACCAGTGATTCCAGGGCTGGGGCCAACGTCCTGACTTTC.

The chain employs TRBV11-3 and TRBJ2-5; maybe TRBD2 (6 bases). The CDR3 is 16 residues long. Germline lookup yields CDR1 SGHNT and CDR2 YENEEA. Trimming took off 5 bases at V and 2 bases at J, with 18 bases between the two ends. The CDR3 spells CASSPAGGTPQETQYF. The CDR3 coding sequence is TGTGCCAGCAGCCCTGCCGGCGGGACCCCACAAGAGACCCAGTACTTC.

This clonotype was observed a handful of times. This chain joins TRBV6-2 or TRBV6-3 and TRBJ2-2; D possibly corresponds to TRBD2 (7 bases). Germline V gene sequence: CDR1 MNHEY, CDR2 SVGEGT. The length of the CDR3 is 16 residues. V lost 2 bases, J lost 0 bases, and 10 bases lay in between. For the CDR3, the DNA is TGTGCCAGCAGTTACGCGCGGGGGCCGAACACCGGGGAGCTGTTTTTT. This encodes CASSYARGPNTGELFF.

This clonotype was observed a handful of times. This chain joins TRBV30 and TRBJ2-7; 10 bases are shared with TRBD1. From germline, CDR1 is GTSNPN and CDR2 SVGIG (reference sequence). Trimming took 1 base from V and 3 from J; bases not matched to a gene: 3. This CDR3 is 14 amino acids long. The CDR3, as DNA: TGTGCCTGGAGTGGGGGACAGGGGTTCTACGAGCAGTACTTC. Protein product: CAWSGGQGFYEQYF.

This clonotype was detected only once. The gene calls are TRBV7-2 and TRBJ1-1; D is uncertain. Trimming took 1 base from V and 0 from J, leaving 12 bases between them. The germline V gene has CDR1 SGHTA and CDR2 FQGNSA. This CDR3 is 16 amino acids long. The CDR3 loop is CASSLVPVSLNTEAFF. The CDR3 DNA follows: TGTGCCAGCAGCTTAGTCCCGGTTAGTTTGAACACTGAAGCTTTCTTT.

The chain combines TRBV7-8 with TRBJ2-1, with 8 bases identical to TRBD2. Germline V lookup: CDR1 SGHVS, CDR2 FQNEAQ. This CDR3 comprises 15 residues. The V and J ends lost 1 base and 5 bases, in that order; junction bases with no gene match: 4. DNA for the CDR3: TGTGCCAGCAGCTTAGAGAGTAGCGGGAACAATGAGCAGTTCTTC. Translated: CASSLESSGNNEQFF.

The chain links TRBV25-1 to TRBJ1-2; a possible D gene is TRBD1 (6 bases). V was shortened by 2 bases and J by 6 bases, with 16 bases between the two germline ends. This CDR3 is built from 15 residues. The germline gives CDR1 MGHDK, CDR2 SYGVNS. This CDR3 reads CASSEPGGQGHGYTF. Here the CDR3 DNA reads TGTGCCAGCAGTGAACCGGGGGGGCAGGGACATGGCTACACCTTC.

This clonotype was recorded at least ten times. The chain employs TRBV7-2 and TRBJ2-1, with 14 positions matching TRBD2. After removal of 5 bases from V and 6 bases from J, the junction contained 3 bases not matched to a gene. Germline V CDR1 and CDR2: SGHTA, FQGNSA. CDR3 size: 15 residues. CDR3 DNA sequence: TGTGCCAGCAGCCCCGGGACTAGCGGGGGCAATGAGCAGTTCTTC. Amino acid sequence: CASSPGTSGGNEQFF.

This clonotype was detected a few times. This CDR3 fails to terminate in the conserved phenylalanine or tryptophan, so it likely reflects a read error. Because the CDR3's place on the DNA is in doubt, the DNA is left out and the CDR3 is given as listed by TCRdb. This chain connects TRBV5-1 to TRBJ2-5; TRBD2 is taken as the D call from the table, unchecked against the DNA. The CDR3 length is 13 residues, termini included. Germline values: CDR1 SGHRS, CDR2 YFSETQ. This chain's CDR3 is CASSRGLAETLYL.

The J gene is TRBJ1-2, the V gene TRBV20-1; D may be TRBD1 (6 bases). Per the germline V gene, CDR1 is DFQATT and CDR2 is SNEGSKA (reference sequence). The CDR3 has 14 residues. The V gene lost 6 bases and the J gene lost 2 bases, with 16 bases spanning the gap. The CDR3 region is CSAQGRGANYGYTF. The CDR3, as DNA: TGCAGTGCCCAGGGACGGGGGGCCAACTATGGCTACACCTTC.

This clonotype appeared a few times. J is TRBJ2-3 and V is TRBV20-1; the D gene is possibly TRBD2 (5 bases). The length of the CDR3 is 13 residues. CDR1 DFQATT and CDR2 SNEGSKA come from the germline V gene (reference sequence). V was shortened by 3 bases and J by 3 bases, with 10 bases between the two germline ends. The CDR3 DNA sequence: TGCAGTGCTAGGGGGTCGGGGACAGATACGCAGTATTTT. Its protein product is CSARGSGTDTQYF.

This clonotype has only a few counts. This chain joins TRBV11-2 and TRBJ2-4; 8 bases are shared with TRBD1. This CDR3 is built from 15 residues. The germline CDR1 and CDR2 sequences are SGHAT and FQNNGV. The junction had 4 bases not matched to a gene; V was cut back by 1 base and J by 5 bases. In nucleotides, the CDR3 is TGTGCCAGCAGCTTAGGGCAGGGGGCGGAAAACATTCAGTACTTC. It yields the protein CASSLGQGAENIQYF.

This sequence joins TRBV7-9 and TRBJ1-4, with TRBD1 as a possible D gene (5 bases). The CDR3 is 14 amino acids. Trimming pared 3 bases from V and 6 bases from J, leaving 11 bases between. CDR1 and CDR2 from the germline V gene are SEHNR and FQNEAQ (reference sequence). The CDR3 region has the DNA TGTGCCAGCAGCTTCGGGGGTTCGGATGAAAAACTGTTTTTT. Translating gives CASSFGGSDEKLFF.

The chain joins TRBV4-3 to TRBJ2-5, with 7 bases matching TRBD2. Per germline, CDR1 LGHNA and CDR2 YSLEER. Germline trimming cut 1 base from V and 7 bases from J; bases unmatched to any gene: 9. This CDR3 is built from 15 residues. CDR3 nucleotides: TGCGCCAGCAGCCAAGCTAGGACTAGTGCTGCGACCCAGTACTTC. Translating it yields CASSQARTSAATQYF.

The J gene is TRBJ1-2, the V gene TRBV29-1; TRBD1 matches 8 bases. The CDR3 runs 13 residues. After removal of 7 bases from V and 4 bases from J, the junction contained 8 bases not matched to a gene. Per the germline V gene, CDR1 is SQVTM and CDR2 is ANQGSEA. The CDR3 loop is CSADRGSFYGYTF. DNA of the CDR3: TGCAGCGCCGACAGGGGTTCGTTCTATGGCTACACCTTC.

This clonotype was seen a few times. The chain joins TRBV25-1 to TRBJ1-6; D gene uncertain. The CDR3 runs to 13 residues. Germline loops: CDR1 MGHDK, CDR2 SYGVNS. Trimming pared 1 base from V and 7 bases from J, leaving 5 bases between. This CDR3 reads CASSESTNSPLHF. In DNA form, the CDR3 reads TGTGCCAGCAGTGAATCCACGAATTCACCCCTCCACTTT. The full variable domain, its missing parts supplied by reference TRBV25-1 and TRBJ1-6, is EADIYQTPRYLVIGTGKKITLECSQTMGHDKMYWYQQDPGMELHLIHYSYGVNSTEKGDLSSESTVSRIRTEHFPLTLESARPSHTSQYLCASSESTNSPLHFGNGTRLTVT.

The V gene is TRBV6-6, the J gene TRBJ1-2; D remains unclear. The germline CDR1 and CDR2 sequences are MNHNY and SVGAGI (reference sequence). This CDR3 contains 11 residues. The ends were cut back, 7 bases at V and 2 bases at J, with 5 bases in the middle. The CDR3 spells CASTINYGYTF. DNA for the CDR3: TGTGCCAGCACGATCAACTATGGCTACACCTTC.

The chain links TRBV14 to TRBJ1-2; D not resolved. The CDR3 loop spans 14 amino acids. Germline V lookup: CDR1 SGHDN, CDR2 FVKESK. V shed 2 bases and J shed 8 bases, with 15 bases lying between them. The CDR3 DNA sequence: TGTGCCAGCAGCCAAAGGCAGGCCGCGCGGGGCTACACCTTC. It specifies CASSQRQAARGYTF. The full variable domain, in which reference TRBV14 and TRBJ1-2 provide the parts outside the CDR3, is EAGVTQFPSHSVIEKGQTVTLRCDPISGHDNLYWYRRVMGKEIKFLLHFVKESKQDESGMPNNRFLAERTGGTYSTLKVQPAELEDSGVYFCASSQRQAARGYTFGSGTRLTVV.

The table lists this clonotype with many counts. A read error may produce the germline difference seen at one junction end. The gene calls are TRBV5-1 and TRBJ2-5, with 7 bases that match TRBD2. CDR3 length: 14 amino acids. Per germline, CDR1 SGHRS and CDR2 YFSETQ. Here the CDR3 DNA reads TGTGCCAGCAGCTTACTCGGGGGGCAAGAGACCCAGTACTTC. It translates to CASSLLGGQETQYF.

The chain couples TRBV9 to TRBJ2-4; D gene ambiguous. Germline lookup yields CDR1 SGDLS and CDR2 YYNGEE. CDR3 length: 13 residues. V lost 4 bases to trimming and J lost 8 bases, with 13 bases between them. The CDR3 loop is CASSISTYDIQYF. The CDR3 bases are TGTGCCAGCAGCATTTCGACATACGACATTCAGTACTTC.

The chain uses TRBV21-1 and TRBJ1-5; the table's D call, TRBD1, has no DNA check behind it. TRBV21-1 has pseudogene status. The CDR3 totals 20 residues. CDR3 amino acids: CASSKVFSSGPQLSNQPQHF. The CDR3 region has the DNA TGTGCCAGCAGCAAAGTTTTCTCTTCGGGACCCCAATTGAGCAATCAGCCCCAGCATTTT.

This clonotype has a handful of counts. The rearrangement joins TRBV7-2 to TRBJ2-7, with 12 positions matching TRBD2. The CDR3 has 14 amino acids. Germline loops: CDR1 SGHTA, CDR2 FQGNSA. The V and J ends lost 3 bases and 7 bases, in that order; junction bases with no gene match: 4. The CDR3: CASSLEGTSGEQYF. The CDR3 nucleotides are TGTGCCAGCAGCTTGGAAGGGACTAGCGGGGAGCAGTACTTC. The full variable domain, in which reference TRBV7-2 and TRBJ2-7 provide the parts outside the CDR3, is GAGVSQSPSNKVTEKGKDVELRCDPISGHTALYWYRQSLGQGLEFLIYFQGNSAPDKSGLPSDRFSAERTGGSVSTLTIQRTQQEDSAVYLCASSLEGTSGEQYFGPGTRLTVT.

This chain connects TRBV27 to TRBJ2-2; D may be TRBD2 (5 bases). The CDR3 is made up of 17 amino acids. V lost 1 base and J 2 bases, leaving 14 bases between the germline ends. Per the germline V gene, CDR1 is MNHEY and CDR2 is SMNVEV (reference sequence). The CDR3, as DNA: TGTGCCAGCAGTTTATGGGGAGTTTACAGTAACACCGGGGAGCTGTTTTTT. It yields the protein CASSLWGVYSNTGELFF.

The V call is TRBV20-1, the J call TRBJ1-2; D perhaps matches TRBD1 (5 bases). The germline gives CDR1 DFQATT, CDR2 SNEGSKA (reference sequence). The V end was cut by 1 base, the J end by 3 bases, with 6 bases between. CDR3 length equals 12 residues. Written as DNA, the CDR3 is TGCAGTGCTAGAGCAGGGTACTATGGCTACACCTTC. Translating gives CSARAGYYGYTF.